The 32 T cell receptor beta chains below all came from one sample that was sequenced in a study of early T cells in non-severe SARS-CoV-2 infection. Each CDR3 protein gets one entry after TCRdb re-called the 5' RACE reads with MiXCR. Of some 77,000 distinct CDR3 sequences listed, 5% are singletons. This material consisted of whole blood, taken at baseline. The receptor set was obtained from an adult who was a healthcare worker with PCR-confirmed SARS-CoV-2 infection or an uninfected control (not recorded which).

At least ten counts were recorded for this clonotype. The gene calls are TRBV28 and TRBJ2-6; 8 nucleotides agree with TRBD1. The CDR3 runs 15 residues. J lost 2 bases, V lost 6 bases, and 3 bases had no gene match. Per the germline V gene, CDR1 is MDHEN and CDR2 is SYDVKM. CDR3 nucleotides: TGTGCCAGCAGGGACAGGGTGCCTGGGGCCAACGTCCTGACTTTC. Its protein product is CASRDRVPGANVLTF.

This clonotype was seen many times. The J gene is TRBJ1-5, the V gene TRBV5-1; tentatively, D is TRBD1 (5 bases). V shed 4 bases and J shed 9 bases, with 20 bases lying between them. This CDR3 region has 15 residues. Germline V gene sequence: CDR1 SGHRS, CDR2 YFSETQ. The CDR3 here is CASSPDPGTAGPQHF. The CDR3 DNA follows: TGCGCCAGCAGCCCTGACCCGGGGACCGCGGGGCCCCAGCATTTT.

The table lists this clonotype with many counts. The chain links TRBV10-3 to TRBJ2-3, with D possibly being TRBD1 (5 bases). The CDR3 is made up of 16 amino acids. The V end was cut by 5 bases, the J end by 2 bases, with 17 bases between. Germline values: CDR1 ENHRY, CDR2 SYGVKD. DNA for the CDR3: TGTGCCATCAGTAGATCACAGGCTTCATCCACAGATACGCAGTATTTT. Translated, it gives CAISRSQASSTDTQYF.

In its sample, this clonotype was seen a few times. The CDR3: CASSIGSGGIPYF. DNA for the CDR3: TGTGCCAGTAGTATTGGTAGCGGGGGGATCCCGTACTTC. The genes are TRBV19 and TRBJ2-7; 10 positions agree with TRBD2. This CDR3 has 13 amino acids. After removal of 3 bases from V and 12 bases from J, the junction contained 8 bases not matched to a gene. CDR1 LNHDA and CDR2 SQIVND come from the germline V gene (reference sequence).

The chain has TRBV7-9 and TRBJ1-6; no clear D gene. The ends were cut back, 5 bases at V and 7 bases at J, with 3 bases in the middle. The CDR3 totals 11 residues. The germline CDR1 and CDR2 sequences are SEHNR and FQNEAQ (reference sequence). CDR3 nucleotides: TGTGCCAGCAGCCTGAATTCACCCCTCCACTTT. Its translation is CASSLNSPLHF.

This clonotype was detected only a few times. The chain couples TRBV10-3 to TRBJ2-3; D gene unclear. This CDR3 has 15 residues. Trimming took off 1 base at V and 1 base at J, with 9 bases between the two ends. Germline V gene sequence: CDR1 ENHRY, CDR2 SYGVKD. This CDR3 reads CAISELGLGTDTQYF. The CDR3 DNA sequence: TGTGCCATCAGTGAGTTGGGCTTAGGCACAGATACGCAGTATTTT.

This clonotype was seen many times. CDR3 amino acids: CASTGAGFSYNEQFF. The CDR3 nucleotides read TGTGCCAGTACAGGGGCGGGGTTCTCCTACAATGAGCAGTTCTTC. The chain has TRBV19 and TRBJ2-1; D could derive from TRBD1 or TRBD2 (6 bases each). CDR3 length: 15 residues. V lost 7 bases, J lost 0 bases, and 13 bases lay in between. From germline, CDR1 is LNHDA and CDR2 SQIVND (reference sequence).

Ten or more counts support this clonotype. The genes are TRBV5-1 and TRBJ2-7; 10 bases line up with TRBD2. The CDR3 consists of 16 residues. Unmatched junction bases numbered 15, after V lost 4 bases and J lost 8 bases. Germline-derived CDR1 and CDR2 are SGHRS and YFSETQ. The CDR3 nucleotides are TGCGCCAGCAGCCTGGCTGCCGGTACTAGCGGGACCCAGCAGTACTTC. Encoded protein: CASSLAAGTSGTQQYF. Filled out from reference TRBV5-1 and TRBJ2-7, the complete variable domain reads KAGVTQTPRYLIKTRGQQVTLSCSPISGHRSVSWYQQTPGQGLQFLFEYFSETQRNKGNFPGRFSGRQFSNSRSEMNVSTLELGDSALYLCASSLAAGTSGTQQYFGPGTRLTVT.

Note on this clonotype: Its ends do not fully match the called genes, so a read error is possible. The rearrangement joins TRBV7-9 to TRBJ2-3; 8 bases fit TRBD2. The CDR3 spans 14 residues. Germline lookup yields CDR1 SEHNR and CDR2 FQNEAQ (reference sequence). CDR3: CASSLAGTGDTQYF. CDR3 nucleotides: TGTGCCAGCAGTTTAGCGGGGACGGGGGATACGCAGTATTTT.

This clonotype was counted between two and nine times. V usage is TRBV30 and J usage is TRBJ1-1; D unclear. In germline, CDR1 is GTSNPN, CDR2 SVGIG (reference sequence). The CDR3 is 13 amino acids. V lost 2 bases, J lost 2 bases, and 9 bases lay in between. The CDR3 loop is CAWSIEDNTEAFF. CDR3 nucleotides: TGTGCCTGGAGTATCGAGGACAACACTGAAGCTTTCTTT. Filled out from reference TRBV30 and TRBJ1-1, the complete variable domain reads SQTIHQWPATLVQPVGSPLSLECTVEGTSNPNLYWYRQAAGRGLQLLFYSVGIGQISSEVPQNLSASRPQDRQFILSSKKLLLSDSGFYLCAWSIEDNTEAFFGQGTRLTVV.

Many counts were recorded for this clonotype. J is TRBJ1-2 and V is TRBV20-1; perhaps TRBD1 as D (6 bases). Germline values: CDR1 DFQATT, CDR2 SNEGSKA (reference sequence). The CDR3 sequence is 14 residues long. V was cut by 3 bases and J by 4 bases, with 15 bases left in between. CDR3 coding DNA: TGCAGTGCTAGCGGGGAGGGGACATCCTATGGCTACACCTTC. Its translation is CSASGEGTSYGYTF.

For this clonotype: This may stem from a read error, because a much larger clone lies one nucleotide away. V gene TRBV7-9 combines with J gene TRBJ2-7; weak D call: TRBD2 (6 bases). Germline lookup yields CDR1 SEHNR and CDR2 FQNEAQ (reference sequence). The CDR3 covers 12 residues. CDR3 loop: CASTGGNYEHYF. CDR3 sequence (DNA): TGTGCCAGCACCGGGGGTAACTACGAGCACTACTTC. The whole variable domain, remainder taken from reference TRBV7-9 and TRBJ2-7, is DTGVSQNPRHKITKRGQNVTFRCDPISEHNRLYWYRQTLGQGPEFLTYFQNEAQLEKSRLLSDRFSAERPKGSFSTLEIQRTEQGDSAMYLCASTGGNYEHYFGPGTRLTVT.

By proportion, this clonotype is medium-sized. The gene calls are TRBV10-3 and TRBJ2-7, with D perhaps TRBD1 or TRBD2 (5 bases each). The CDR3 runs to 14 residues. Looked up from germline, CDR1 is ENHRY and CDR2 is SYGVKD. The V gene lost 2 bases and the J gene lost 2 bases, with 10 bases spanning the gap. The CDR3 DNA sequence: TGTGCCATCAGTGAGCGGGACGGCACCTACGAGCAGTACTTC. This gives the protein CAISERDGTYEQYF.

The chain joins TRBV27 to TRBJ2-5; weak D call: TRBD1 (7 bases). Germline CDR1 is MNHEY and CDR2 is SMNVEV (reference sequence). The CDR3 spans 15 residues. V lost 7 bases and J 5 bases, leaving 20 bases between the germline ends. The CDR3 sequence: CASTKRTGGTETQYF. The CDR3 DNA sequence: TGTGCCAGCACCAAAAGGACAGGCGGGACCGAGACCCAGTACTTC.

This clonotype occurred many times. V gene TRBV5-8 combines with J gene TRBJ2-7; D uncertain. Trimming cost V 3 bases and J 4 bases, with 5 bases left between them. The CDR3 spans 11 residues. Germline V CDR1 and CDR2: SGHTS, YDEGEE. CDR3 in amino acids: CASSSRYEQYF. CDR3 DNA: TGTGCCAGCAGCTCCCGATACGAGCAGTACTTC. Together with reference TRBV5-8 and TRBJ2-7, the CDR3 gives the full variable domain: EAGVTQSPTHLIKTRGQQATLRCSPISGHTSVYWYQQALGLGLQFLLWYDEGEERNRGNFPPRFSGRQFPNYSSELNVNALELEDSALYLCASSSRYEQYFGPGTRLTVT.

This clonotype appeared many times. The rearrangement links TRBV29-1 to TRBJ2-1, with 7 bases lining up with TRBD1. This CDR3 comprises 16 residues. The V gene end was trimmed by 6 bases and the J gene end by 1 base; junction bases not matched to a gene: 12. Germline-derived CDR1 and CDR2 are SQVTM and ANQGSEA. This chain's CDR3 is CSVEGTDLGSYNEQFF. DNA for the CDR3: TGCAGCGTAGAGGGGACAGACTTAGGTTCCTACAATGAGCAGTTCTTC.

This chain links TRBV3-1 with TRBJ2-3, with D tentatively TRBD2 (6 bases). Trimming stripped 7 bases from V and 5 bases from J, with 13 bases between. This CDR3 comprises 13 residues. Per the germline V gene, CDR1 is LGHDT and CDR2 is YNNKEL (reference sequence). The CDR3 nucleotides are TGTGCCAGCACTTCCCCCGGGGGAGATACGCAGTATTTT. It codes for CASTSPGGDTQYF.

This clonotype was detected many times. The rearrangement joins TRBV10-1 to TRBJ2-1; no clear D gene. CDR1 and CDR2 (germline): WNHNN, SYGVQD (reference sequence). V gave up 6 bases and J gave up 9 bases, with 15 bases separating them. The CDR3 extends over 13 amino acids. In DNA form, the CDR3 reads TGCGCCAGCAGCCCCGGGCCCTCCGGTGAGCAGTTCTTC. The encoded protein is CASSPGPSGEQFF.

The V gene is TRBV2, the J gene TRBJ2-1; 7 nucleotides agree with TRBD2. J gave up 5 bases and V 3 bases, and 13 bases lay outside the gene matches. The CDR3 is 17 residues long. Per germline, CDR1 SNHLY and CDR2 FYNNEI. DNA of the CDR3: TGTGCCAGCAGTGACGCCGGGAGGTTTAACGGTAACAATGAGCAGTTCTTC. It yields the protein CASSDAGRFNGNNEQFF.

This clonotype has at least ten counts. The chain uses TRBV12-3 or TRBV12-4 and TRBJ1-6; a possible D gene is TRBD1 (5 bases). The CDR3 has 14 amino acids. V was pared by 5 bases and J by 10 bases, with 15 bases between. The CDR3 DNA reads TGTGCCAGCAGTCTCCCGGGGCGAGGGTCACCCCTCCACTTT. Its protein is CASSLPGRGSPLHF.

The table lists this clonotype with many counts. This chain links TRBV12-3 or TRBV12-4 with TRBJ2-7, with D possibly TRBD1 on 5 matching bases. This CDR3 contains 13 residues. Trimming stripped 6 bases from V and 4 bases from J, with 13 bases between. The CDR3 coding sequence is TGTGCCAGCAGCCATGGACAAGGGTACGAGCAGTACTTC. It codes for CASSHGQGYEQYF.

The sample holds many counts of this clonotype. The chain couples TRBV20-1 to TRBJ2-1; 10 bases are a match to TRBD1. The CDR3 length is 17 residues. Germline loops: CDR1 DFQATT, CDR2 SNEGSKA (reference sequence). The junction had 10 bases not matched to a gene; V was cut back by 2 bases and J by 3 bases. The CDR3: CSARRAFGDRGYNEQFF. CDR3 nucleotide sequence: TGCAGTGCTAGAAGGGCTTTTGGGGACAGGGGCTACAATGAGCAGTTCTTC.

The chain uses TRBV10-2 and TRBJ2-7; 9 nucleotides align to TRBD1. The CDR3 runs to 16 residues. With 4 bases clipped from V and 0 bases from J, the junction kept 7 bases outside the gene matches. Germline V gene sequence: CDR1 WSHSY, CDR2 SAAADI. The CDR3 DNA follows: TGCGCCAGCAGTGCCCCCGGGACAGGGAGCTCCTACGAGCAGTACTTC. Protein sequence: CASSAPGTGSSYEQYF.

This clonotype has ten or more counts. This chain uses TRBV6-5 with TRBJ2-5; D is perhaps TRBD1 or TRBD2 (5 bases each). The CDR3 sequence is 14 residues long. The germline V gene encodes CDR1 MNHEY and CDR2 SVGAGI. V lost 6 bases and J lost 7, with 18 bases in between. The CDR3: CASSPARDRSTQYF. In DNA form, the CDR3 reads TGTGCCAGCAGCCCCGCCAGGGACCGTTCGACCCAGTACTTC.

This chain links TRBV6-5 with TRBJ2-5; D is ambiguous. The CDR3 length is 15 residues. V was trimmed by 2 bases and J by 4 bases, leaving 14 bases between them. The germline CDR1 and CDR2 sequences are MNHEY and SVGAGI. The CDR3 bases are TGTGCCAGCAGTTACGGGAAGGGATTTCGAGAGACCCAGTACTTC. Residues: CASSYGKGFRETQYF.

This clonotype was seen a few times. This chain connects TRBV4-1 to TRBJ1-5, with no clear D. Trimming stripped 0 bases from V and 1 base from J, with 13 bases between. From germline, CDR1 is MGHRA and CDR2 YSYEKL. The CDR3 runs to 17 residues. CDR3 amino acids: CASSQDPGYPSNQPQHF. Written as DNA, the CDR3 is TGCGCCAGCAGCCAAGATCCGGGGTACCCCAGCAATCAGCCCCAGCATTTT.

This clonotype was counted ten times or more. The chain is built from TRBV7-6 and TRBJ2-3; TRBD2 matches at 8 bases. Germline assignment: CDR1 SGHVS and CDR2 FNYEAQ. This CDR3 is built from 17 residues. The V segment lost 2 bases and the J segment 2 bases; nucleotides outside the gene matches: 9. The DNA of the CDR3 is TGTGCCAGCAGCTTACGACCTTTAGCGGGATTCACAGATACGCAGTATTTT. Its protein is CASSLRPLAGFTDTQYF.

This clonotype was counted between two and nine times. The rearrangement uses TRBV2 and TRBJ2-5; D not resolved. CDR3 length equals 18 residues. V lost 0 bases, J lost 5 bases, and 22 bases lay in between. CDR1 is SNHLY and CDR2 is FYNNEI in the germline V gene. CDR3 sequence: CASSEALLIIGLGETQYF. DNA of the CDR3: TGTGCCAGCAGTGAAGCGCTTCTAATAATTGGGTTGGGCGAGACCCAGTACTTC.

Ten or more counts support this clonotype. V gene TRBV14 combines with J gene TRBJ1-2; D remains ambiguous. This CDR3 is built from 15 residues. Germline CDR1 is SGHDN and CDR2 is FVKESK. The V gene lost 1 base and the J gene lost 2 bases, with 11 bases spanning the gap. DNA for the CDR3: TGTGCCAGCAGCCAAGCAAACAGAGACAACTATGGCTACACCTTC. It yields the protein CASSQANRDNYGYTF.

This clonotype has ten or more counts. V and J are TRBV11-2 and TRBJ2-1; 8 bases map to TRBD1. This CDR3 has 16 residues. With 6 bases clipped from V and 1 base from J, the junction kept 8 bases outside the gene matches. Germline CDR1 is SGHAT and CDR2 is FQNNGV. CDR3 amino acids: CASRPGQAISYNEQFF. The CDR3 DNA reads TGTGCCAGCAGGCCGGGACAGGCGATTTCCTACAATGAGCAGTTCTTC. Using reference TRBV11-2 and TRBJ2-1 for the parts outside the CDR3, the full variable domain is EAGVAQSPRYKIIEKRQSVAFWCNPISGHATLYWYQQILGQGPKLLIQFQNNGVVDDSQLPKDRFSAERLKGVDSTLKIQPAKLEDSAVYLCASRPGQAISYNEQFFGPGTRLTVL.

The gene calls are TRBV2 and TRBJ2-3, with 7 bases matching TRBD1. Germline V CDR1 and CDR2: SNHLY, FYNNEI. V was pared by 4 bases and J by 2 bases, with 6 bases of the junction left unmatched. There are 15 residues in the CDR3. The CDR3 sequence is CASSVGQEITDTQYF. DNA for the CDR3: TGTGCCAGCAGTGTCGGACAGGAAATCACAGATACGCAGTATTTT.

V and J are TRBV28 and TRBJ1-1; no definite D call. CDR3 length: 14 amino acids. V lost 6 bases and J 0 bases, leaving 11 bases between the germline ends. Germline lookup yields CDR1 MDHEN and CDR2 SYDVKM. The CDR3 DNA reads as TGTGCCAGCAGGTTTTCCCAATTGAACACTGAAGCTTTCTTT. This gives the protein CASRFSQLNTEAFF. Based on the CDR3 plus reference TRBV28 and TRBJ1-1, the full variable domain is DVKVTQSSRYLVKRTGEKVFLECVQDMDHENMFWYRQDPGLGLRLIYFSYDVKMKEKGDIPEGYSVSREKKERFSLILESASTNQTSMYLCASRFSQLNTEAFFGQGTRLTVV.